The clone carrying this TCR beta chain was seen repeatedly, ten times or more. RNA transcripts provided the source from which TCR beta CDR3 regions were amplified. First-round RT-PCR of the TCR CDR3 relied on the HTBI primer set. MiXCR, run by TCRdb on the multiplex PCR reads, gives a single entry per CDR3 protein. Of roughly 180,000 distinct CDR3 sequences listed, approximately 17% are singletons. The data belong to a study of T cells in Graves' hyperthyroidism and ophthalmopathy. Stable Graves' hyperthyroidism meant no ophthalmopathy progression within 18 months. Hyperthyroidism patients were newly diagnosed, had disease duration under 2 months, and were aged 18 to 65 years. Patients were excluded because of uncontrolled infection, other autoimmune disease, pregnancy or lactation. The PBMCs were taken from more than 8 ml of fresh peripheral blood. Trimming took 0 bases from V and 5 from J, leaving 12 bases between them. CDR3 length equals 15 residues. Looked up from germline, CDR1 is SGDLS and CDR2 is YYNGEE.

V is TRBV9 and J is TRBJ2-1, with D possibly being TRBD2 (5 bases). The specimen sequenced was blood. The source is a woman aged 45 to 65 with Graves' hyperthyroidism. The CDR3 sequence: CASSVGGRSDNEQFF. The CDR3 DNA follows: TGTGCCAGCAGCGTAGGAGGGAGATCTGACAATGAGCAGTTCTTC.